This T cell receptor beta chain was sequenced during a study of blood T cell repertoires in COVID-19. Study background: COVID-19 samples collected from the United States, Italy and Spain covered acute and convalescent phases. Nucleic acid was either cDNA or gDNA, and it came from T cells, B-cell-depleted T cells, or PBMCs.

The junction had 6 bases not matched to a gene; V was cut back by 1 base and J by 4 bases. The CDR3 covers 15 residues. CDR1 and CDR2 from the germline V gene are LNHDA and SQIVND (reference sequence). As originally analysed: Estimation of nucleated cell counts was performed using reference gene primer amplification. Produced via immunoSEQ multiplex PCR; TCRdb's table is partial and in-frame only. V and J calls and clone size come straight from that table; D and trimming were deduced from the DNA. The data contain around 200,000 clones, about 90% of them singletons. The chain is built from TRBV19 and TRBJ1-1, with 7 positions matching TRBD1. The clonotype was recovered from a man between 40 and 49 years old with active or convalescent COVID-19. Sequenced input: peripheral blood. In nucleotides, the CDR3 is TGTGCCAGTAGTATAGTCGGCAGGGGGGCCACTGAAGCTTTCTTT. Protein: CASSIVGRGATEAFF.